Listed below are T cell receptor beta chains from one sample, sequenced in a study of CD8+CD57+ T cells in acquired aplastic anemia. MiXCR, run by TCRdb on the reads, gives a single entry per CDR3 protein. The table shows about half a million distinct CDR3 sequences, with approximately 33% occurring only once. Sequencing was carried out using sorted CD4+, CD8+, or CD8+CD57+ T cells (not recorded which) from PBMCs. The receptors come from a human donor with aplastic anemia. Both conserved end residues are part of each CDR3. A D gene is named only where the DNA matches it firmly. Rows give clone size only sometimes, using once, few, many, or a class for an expanded clone.

j_call,v_call,d_call,clone_size,cdr3_nt,cdr3_aa
TRBJ2-5,TRBV5-1,TRBD2,many,TGCGCCAGCAGCTTGCGGGGGGGAGAAGAGACCCAGTACTTC,CASSLRGGEETQYF
TRBJ1-2,TRBV20-1,TRBD1,-,TGCAGTGCTCATCGGGACAGGGGGCGCGAGGGCTATGGCTACACCTTC,CSAHRDRGREGYGYTF
TRBJ1-1,TRBV29-1,-,many,TGCAGCGTTTCCCTCGGGCAGGGATACACTGAAGCTTTCTTT,CSVSLGQGYTEAFF
TRBJ1-1,TRBV20-1,-,few,TGCAGTGCTAGAGATCTGGGTTTCAGGGACACTGAAGCTTTCTTT,CSARDLGFRDTEAFF
TRBJ2-3,TRBV2,-,many,TGTGCCAGCAGTGCTCGGGGCACAGATACGCAGTATTTT,CASSARGTDTQYF
TRBJ2-5,TRBV24-1,-,-,TGTGCCACCAACGGATCGGGGGATAGGGCCCAGTACTTC,CATNGSGDRAQYF
TRBJ1-1,TRBV6-5,-,few,TGTGCCAGCAGTTACTCCCCCAGTGTAGGTGGTGGCACTGAAGCTTTCTTT,CASSYSPSVGGGTEAFF
TRBJ1-5,TRBV6-1,-,few,TGTGCCAGCAGTCGGCATAGCAATCAGCCCCAGCATTTT,CASSRHSNQPQHF
TRBJ2-2,TRBV29-1,-,many,TGCAGCGTTGATAGGACCGATACCGGGGAGCTGTTTTTT,CSVDRTDTGELFF
TRBJ2-7,TRBV9,-,-,TGTGCCAGCAGCTGGAGATCTGGGCCGGACGAGCAGTACTTC,CASSWRSGPDEQYF
TRBJ2-1,TRBV29-1,-,many,TGCAGCGTCGAGACTACCCTACGTGAGCAGTTCTTC,CSVETTLREQFF
TRBJ1-6,TRBV27,TRBD1,-,TGTGCCAGCAGTATCCGGACAGGTCCGGATAATTCACCCCTCCACTTT,CASSIRTGPDNSPLHF
TRBJ2-7,TRBV5-1,-,many,TGCGCCAGCAGATCCGGGACGGGAACCTACGAGCAGTACTTC,CASRSGTGTYEQYF
TRBJ1-2,TRBV20-1,-,-,TGCAGTGCTAGTCCGGTTTTAACCGGTGGCTACACCTTC,CSASPVLTGGYTF
TRBJ2-5,TRBV2,TRBD2,few,TGTGCCAGCGCGGGGGGGTACGCAGAGACCCAGTACTTC,CASAGGYAETQYF
TRBJ1-2,TRBV6-2/TRBV6-3,-,few,TGTGCCAGCGGGGAGGGGATCGGCTACACCTTC,CASGEGIGYTF
TRBJ2-3,TRBV9,-,few,TGTGCCAGCAGCGTAGAGATGGGGGTCACAGATACGCAGTATTTT,CASSVEMGVTDTQYF
TRBJ1-5,TRBV15,-,many,TGTGCCACCAGCAGATTAATTTCCCAGCCCCAGCATTTT,CATSRLISQPQHF
TRBJ1-5,TRBV6-1,TRBD1,few,TGTGCCAGCAGAACCGCCGGGACAGGGGGAGGACAGCCCCAGCATTTT,CASRTAGTGGGQPQHF
TRBJ2-3,TRBV20-1,-,many,TGCAGTGCATACCGTACAGATACGCAGTATTTT,CSAYRTDTQYF
TRBJ2-3,TRBV7-8,-,many,TGTGCCAGCAGCTTATTCGATGATACGCAGTATTTT,CASSLFDDTQYF
TRBJ1-5,TRBV7-8,-,-,TGTGCCAGCAGCTCTGAGGCTCGGGTGCCCCAGCATTTT,CASSSEARVPQHF
TRBJ1-5,TRBV2,-,-,TGTGCCAGCAGTGAAGTTCCACCGCCCCAGCATTTT,CASSEVPPPQHF
TRBJ2-4,TRBV6-1,TRBD2,-,TGTGCCAGCAGTCCCGGGACTACTTTAAACATTCAGTACTTC,CASSPGTTLNIQYF
TRBJ2-7,TRBV20-1,TRBD1,many,TGCAGTGCTAGTGTGTCAGGGGGTTCCTACGAGCAGTACTTC,CSASVSGGSYEQYF
TRBJ1-2,TRBV25-1,-,many,TGTGCCAGCAGTATACCAGGGAATCCTCTTGGTGGCTACACCTTC,CASSIPGNPLGGYTF
TRBJ1-5,TRBV24-1,TRBD1,-,TGTGCCACCACAGGGGGTAATCAGCCCCAGCATTTT,CATTGGNQPQHF
TRBJ2-7,TRBV6-1,-,few,TGTGCCAGCAGTATGTGGAGAGCGGTCGGCGAGCAGTACTTC,CASSMWRAVGEQYF
TRBJ2-4,TRBV14,TRBD2,-,TGTGCCAGCAGCCAAGTGGCGGGAGGGGTAGCCAAAAACATTCAGTACTTC,CASSQVAGGVAKNIQYF
TRBJ1-1,TRBV7-8,TRBD1,-,TGTGCCAGCAGCTTTGCGGGACAGGTAATTACTCGAGCTTTCTTT,CASSFAGQVITRAFF
TRBJ1-5,TRBV19,-,many,TGTGCCAGTAGTATGACACTTCTGAATCAGCCCCAGCATTTT,CASSMTLLNQPQHF
TRBJ1-2,TRBV19,-,few,TGTGCCAGTAGTATACGCAGGGTTGAGGGCTACACCTTC,CASSIRRVEGYTF
TRBJ1-4,TRBV19,-,many,TGTGCCAGTAGTAACACGGAGAGAATGAAGGGACTGTTTTTT,CASSNTERMKGLFF
TRBJ2-3,TRBV2,-,many,TGTGCCAGCAATTCAGCGACTTCCACAGATACGCAGTATTTT,CASNSATSTDTQYF
TRBJ1-5,TRBV15,-,many,TGTGCCACCAGCAGAGTAATAAAAGGGGACAATCAGCCCCAGCATTTT,CATSRVIKGDNQPQHF
TRBJ2-5,TRBV19,-,few,TGTGCCAGTAGGGGGGAATCTCAAGAGACCCAGTACTTC,CASRGESQETQYF
TRBJ1-1,TRBV20-1,-,-,TGCAGTGCCCCGGATGCCCACAGAATGGGATTAGGTGGAGCTTTCTTT,CSAPDAHRMGLGGAFF
TRBJ1-1,TRBV9,-,once,TGTGCCAGCAGCGTAGGCAGTCGTGAAGCTTTCTTT,CASSVGSREAFF
TRBJ2-7,TRBV7-9,-,-,TGTGCCGACGAATGTGGGGGGAGGAACGAGCAGTACTTC,CADECGGRNEQYF
TRBJ1-5,TRBV20-1,TRBD1,many,TGCAGTGCTAACGACAGGGCTGGGCAGCCCCAGCATTTT,CSANDRAGQPQHF
TRBJ2-3,TRBV25-1,TRBD1,-,TGTGCTACGCTGACAGGGGGAACTAGCACAGATACGCAGTATTTT,CATLTGGTSTDTQYF
TRBJ1-5,TRBV24-1,-,-,TGTGCCACCACCGGGACTAGCGGGAGTCGGAGCAATCAGCCCCAGCATTTT,CATTGTSGSRSNQPQHF
TRBJ2-7,TRBV28,-,-,TGTGCCACCCGGGGAACCTTCTACGAGCAGTACTTC,CATRGTFYEQYF
TRBJ2-5,TRBV29-1,-,many,TGCAGCGTTTCCGGGACCCAAGAGACCCAGTACTTC,CSVSGTQETQYF
TRBJ1-3,TRBV20-1,-,few,TGCAGTTACTCGGGGAACTCTGGAAACACCATATATTTT,CSYSGNSGNTIYF
TRBJ2-7,TRBV7-9,-,-,TGTGCCAGCAGCATCTCCTCGTACGAGCAGTACTTC,CASSISSYEQYF
TRBJ1-5,TRBV12-3/TRBV12-4,-,-,TGTGCCAGCAGTTACGTGAGGGTTGACAGCCGCAATCAGCCCCAGCATTTT,CASSYVRVDSRNQPQHF